The 31 T cell receptor beta chains below were found in one sample sequenced in a study of spatial heterogeneity in lung cancer. Study-level results: Mutation tallies in tumors tracked expanded intratumoral alpha and beta TCR counts.

Time point denoted: sample taken at primary tumor resection. TCRdb re-called the 5' RACE reads with MiXCR, one entry per CDR3 protein. This table holds approximately 2,300 distinct CDR3 sequences, approximately 14% found once. The antigens of these receptors remain unknown. Specimen: lung tumor tissue, collected at surgery. These receptors all come from a male donor with early-stage non-small cell lung cancer.

This clonotype ranks as large (0.1 to 1%). The chain employs TRBV7-3 and TRBJ2-3; 9 nucleotides line up with TRBD2. The CDR3 totals 14 residues. Germline-derived CDR1 and CDR2 are SGHTA and FQGTGA. V gave up 5 bases and J gave up 11 bases; unmatched junction bases: 11. CDR3 DNA: TGTGCCAGCAGCCCTGGGACTAGCACGGGGAGGCAGTATTTT. This sequence encodes CASSPGTSTGRQYF.

This clonotype came up a few times. The chain couples TRBV7-8 to TRBJ1-5; D unresolved. CDR1 and CDR2 (germline): SGHVS, FQNEAQ. The CDR3 totals 13 residues. The V end was cut by 6 bases, the J end by 9 bases, with 15 bases between. The chain's CDR3 is CASSLDGYRPQHF. The CDR3 nucleotides are TGTGCCAGCAGTTTGGACGGGTACAGGCCCCAGCATTTT. The entire variable domain, with the rest obtained from reference TRBV7-8 and TRBJ1-5, is as follows: GAGVSQSPRYKVAKRGQDVALRCDPISGHVSLFWYQQALGQGPEFLTYFQNEAQLDKSGLPSDRFFAERPEGSVSTLKIQRTQQEDSAVYLCASSLDGYRPQHFGDGTRLSIL.

This clonotype was counted between two and nine times. The chain carries TRBV7-9 and TRBJ1-5; D ambiguous. Per the germline V gene, CDR1 is SEHNR and CDR2 is FQNEAQ (reference sequence). The CDR3 extends over 13 amino acids. V was shortened by 6 bases and J by 4 bases, with 10 bases between the two germline ends. In DNA form, the CDR3 reads TGTGCCAGCAGTCGCCAAGAAAATCAGCCCCAGCATTTT. This sequence encodes CASSRQENQPQHF.

By share, this clonotype counts as medium-sized. The CDR3 spells CASSLQGATNEKLFF. The CDR3, as DNA: TGTGCCAGCAGCTTACAGGGAGCAACTAATGAAAAACTGTTTTTT. This chain uses TRBV7-8 with TRBJ1-4; possibly TRBD1 for D (5 bases). The CDR3 consists of 15 residues. Per germline, CDR1 SGHVS and CDR2 FQNEAQ. Trimming pared 2 bases from V and 0 bases from J, leaving 7 bases between.

The V call is TRBV20-1, the J call TRBJ1-2; 11 nucleotides line up with TRBD1. The J segment lost 6 bases and the V segment lost 0 bases, leaving 6 bases of the junction unmatched. CDR1 is DFQATT, CDR2 SNEGSKA, per germline (reference sequence). The CDR3 loop spans 15 amino acids. CDR3 sequence: CSARDLRTGGNGYTF. The CDR3 nucleotides read TGCAGTGCTAGAGATCTGAGGACAGGGGGCAATGGCTACACCTTC.

This clonotype was detected ten times or more. The V gene is TRBV9, the J gene TRBJ2-5, with 7 bases lining up with TRBD1. J lost 5 bases, V lost 0 bases, and 1 base had no gene match. The CDR3 extends over 13 amino acids. CDR1 and CDR2 from the germline V gene are SGDLS and YYNGEE. CDR3 sequence reads: CASSVGRGETQYF. In nucleotides, the CDR3 is TGTGCCAGCAGCGTAGGCAGGGGGGAGACCCAGTACTTC.

This clonotype occurred a few times. DNA for the CDR3: TGTGCCAGCTCACCATCAGTAGGAAGCCAGCGGAACACTGAAGCTTTCTTT. Protein: CASSPSVGSQRNTEAFF. The genes are TRBV18 and TRBJ1-1; no clear D. This CDR3 spans 17 amino acids. CDR1 KGHSH and CDR2 LQKENI come from the germline V gene. The V end lost 2 bases, the J end lost 1 base, and 17 bases lay between the germline ends.

The sample holds a few counts of this clonotype. The J gene is TRBJ2-7, the V gene TRBV29-1; D might be TRBD1 or TRBD2, each matching 6 bases. CDR1 and CDR2 from the germline V gene are SQVTM and ANQGSEA. Trimming removed 5 bases at V and 7 bases at J, with 12 bases between. The CDR3 spans 11 residues. The CDR3 DNA sequence: TGCAGCGTTCCGGGGGCCAGGGAGCAGTACTTC. Protein: CSVPGAREQYF.

By sample fraction, this clonotype is medium-sized. The chain recombines TRBV27 with TRBJ2-3; D not certain. Trimming stripped 2 bases from V and 6 bases from J, with 24 bases between. From germline, CDR1 is MNHEY and CDR2 SMNVEV (reference sequence). The CDR3 consists of 18 residues. The chain's CDR3 is CASSLIPGRGQLLDTQYF. The CDR3, as DNA: TGTGCCAGCAGTTTAATCCCCGGGCGTGGGCAGCTTTTGGATACGCAGTATTTT.

This clonotype is medium-sized (0.01 to 0.1%) in the sample. The rearrangement links TRBV9 to TRBJ2-1; possible D gene TRBD2, 6 bases. Germline values: CDR1 SGDLS, CDR2 YYNGEE. There are 14 residues in the CDR3. Trimming took off 4 bases at V and 7 bases at J, with 15 bases between the two ends. CDR3 region: CASSSSDMGNEQFF. CDR3 coding DNA: TGTGCCAGCAGCTCTAGCGACATGGGGAATGAGCAGTTCTTC.

By its share, this clonotype is medium-sized. The chain links TRBV3-1 to TRBJ2-5, with a possible D match to TRBD2 (6 bases). Trimming left V 2 bases short and J 5 bases short, with 9 bases between. The CDR3 consists of 13 residues. Germline V gene sequence: CDR1 LGHDT, CDR2 YNNKEL (reference sequence). Here the CDR3 DNA reads TGTGCCAGCAGCCAACCCCGGGGGGAGACCCAGTACTTC. It specifies CASSQPRGETQYF.

This sequence joins TRBV9 and TRBJ2-1, with TRBD1 matching over 7 bases. The CDR3 runs to 14 residues. V lost 4 bases and J lost 5; bases outside the gene matches: 6. CDR1 SGDLS and CDR2 YYNGEE come from the germline V gene. The CDR3 here is CASSPPTGNNEQFF. The DNA for the CDR3 is TGTGCCAGCAGCCCCCCGACAGGGAACAATGAGCAGTTCTTC.

This clonotype was counted only a few times. The rearrangement links TRBV29-1 to TRBJ2-7, with D maybe TRBD2 (6 bases). Trimming cost V 2 bases and J 3 bases, with 14 bases left between them. CDR3 length: 14 amino acids. Germline lookup yields CDR1 SQVTM and CDR2 ANQGSEA. CDR3 protein: CSVETGQEGYEQYF. In nucleotides, the CDR3 is TGCAGCGTTGAAACGGGTCAGGAGGGCTACGAGCAGTACTTC.

Sample share makes this clonotype medium-sized. The V gene is TRBV4-3, the J gene TRBJ1-2, with D perhaps matching TRBD1 (6 bases). Germline assignment: CDR1 LGHNA and CDR2 YSLEER. CDR3 size: 15 residues. V was pared by 0 bases and J by 7 bases, with 15 bases between. The CDR3 coding sequence is TGCGCCAGCAGCCAAGATGTACAGGGAATCGGTGGCTACACCTTC. Translated, it gives CASSQDVQGIGGYTF.

This clonotype is large (0.1 to 1%). The chain uses TRBV18 and TRBJ1-5; no clear D. The germline V gene has CDR1 KGHSH and CDR2 LQKENI. This CDR3 contains 14 residues. V dropped 4 bases and J dropped 0 bases, with 7 bases sitting between them. CDR3 in amino acids: CASSRTDSNQPQHF. CDR3 bases: TGTGCCAGCTCACGGACGGATAGCAATCAGCCCCAGCATTTT.

By its share, this clonotype is medium-sized. The chain has TRBV14 and TRBJ1-2; D not resolved. CDR3 length: 13 residues. CDR1 is SGHDN, CDR2 FVKESK, per germline. Deletions cut 0 bases from V and 4 bases from J, with 6 bases between. CDR3: CASSQDFSYGYTF. CDR3 bases: TGTGCCAGCAGCCAAGATTTCTCCTATGGCTACACCTTC.

In its sample, this clonotype ranks as large. The chain links TRBV28 to TRBJ1-2; unclear D gene. Germline CDR1 and CDR2: MDHEN and SYDVKM. The CDR3 runs to 14 residues. Trimming pared 3 bases from V and 7 bases from J, leaving 15 bases between. The CDR3 loop reads CASSFGGESGGYTF. The CDR3 DNA sequence: TGTGCCAGCAGTTTCGGTGGGGAGTCGGGTGGCTACACCTTC.

The chain couples TRBV5-1 to TRBJ2-7; 7 nucleotides align to TRBD2. The V and J ends lost 4 bases and 2 bases, in that order; junction bases with no gene match: 6. Germline loops: CDR1 SGHRS, CDR2 YFSETQ. The CDR3 length is 14 residues. The CDR3 is CASSPMAGAYEQYF. DNA for the CDR3: TGCGCCAGCAGCCCCATGGCGGGGGCCTACGAGCAGTACTTC.

The rearrangement uses TRBV24-1 and TRBJ2-2; TRBD1 is a possible D gene (6 bases). The CDR3 runs to 15 residues. Germline assignment: CDR1 KGHDR and CDR2 SFDVKD. V shed 5 bases and J shed 3 bases, with 12 bases lying between them. The CDR3 nucleotides are TGTGCCACCAGTGCCCTCAGGGGAGACACCGGGGAGCTGTTTTTT. Its translation is CATSALRGDTGELFF.

The V and J genes are TRBV12-3 or TRBV12-4 and TRBJ1-5, with no clear D. CDR3 length equals 14 residues. V lost 1 base to trimming and J lost 0 bases, with 4 bases between them. CDR3 coding DNA: TGTGCCAGCAGTTTAGGGGGTAGCAATCAGCCCCAGCATTTT. This gives the protein CASSLGGSNQPQHF.

This clonotype was counted a few times. The rearrangement joins TRBV4-3 to TRBJ2-1, with TRBD2 matching 11 bases. Germline-derived CDR1 and CDR2 are LGHNA and YSLEER. J lost 10 bases, V lost 3 bases, and 17 bases had no gene match. The CDR3 extends over 18 amino acids. The CDR3 DNA sequence: TGCGCCAGCAGCCAGAGCCAGAGGGTTAGCGGGGGGGCTTGGGAGCAGTTCTTC. Amino acids: CASSQSQRVSGGAWEQFF.

This clonotype is labeled as medium-sized. V is TRBV7-2 and J is TRBJ2-5; D is unclear. V lost 3 bases and J lost 5, with 13 bases in between. Germline V lookup: CDR1 SGHTA, CDR2 FQGNSA. CDR3 length: 14 residues. The CDR3 reads CASSFRQAFETQYF. CDR3 in DNA: TGTGCCAGCAGCTTCCGACAAGCCTTCGAGACCCAGTACTTC.

There are a few counts of this clonotype. J is TRBJ2-7 and V is TRBV7-8; D possibly corresponds to TRBD1 (5 bases). This CDR3 spans 10 amino acids. Germline assignment: CDR1 SGHVS and CDR2 FQNEAQ. V lost 5 bases, J lost 6 bases, and 5 bases lay in between. The CDR3 DNA reads TGTGCCAGCAGCGGGGCCGAGCAGTACTTC. It specifies CASSGAEQYF.

This clonotype rates as medium-sized. The gene calls are TRBV7-8 and TRBJ1-2; TRBD1 agrees at 10 bases. Germline V gene sequence: CDR1 SGHVS, CDR2 FQNEAQ. There are 15 residues in the CDR3. The V and J ends lost 3 bases and 7 bases, in that order; junction bases with no gene match: 8. DNA for the CDR3: TGTGCCAGCAGCTTGGAGAGACAGGGGGCTGGTGGCTACACCTTC. Translating gives CASSLERQGAGGYTF.

Judged by abundance, this clonotype is medium-sized. CDR3 sequence reads: CSARGGLETGELFF. CDR3 nucleotide sequence: TGCAGTGCTAGAGGAGGGTTGGAAACCGGGGAGCTGTTTTTT. V is TRBV20-1 and J is TRBJ2-2; possible D gene TRBD2, 5 bases. This CDR3 has 14 residues. Trimming cost V 1 base and J 5 bases, with 11 bases left between them. Germline V gives CDR1 DFQATT, CDR2 SNEGSKA (reference sequence).

This clonotype occurred a few times. The chain joins TRBV10-3 to TRBJ2-2; a possible D gene is TRBD1 (7 bases). The CDR3 runs 16 residues. V lost 2 bases and J lost 2, with 12 bases in between. CDR1 is ENHRY, CDR2 SYGVKD, per germline. CDR3 residues: CAISEAGQRNTGELFF. Written as DNA, the CDR3 is TGTGCCATCAGTGAGGCGGGACAGAGAAACACCGGGGAGCTGTTTTTT.

This clonotype was recorded many times. The rearrangement uses TRBV5-6 and TRBJ2-7; the D gene is possibly TRBD1 (5 bases). From germline, CDR1 is SGHDT and CDR2 YYEEEE. V lost 2 bases and J lost 3, with 9 bases in between. The CDR3 loop spans 13 amino acids. The CDR3 is CASSFGQDYEQYF. The CDR3 nucleotides are TGTGCCAGCAGCTTCGGACAAGACTACGAGCAGTACTTC.

Notes on this clonotype: Given a much more abundant clone one base away, this may be a read error. The genes are TRBV10-3 and TRBJ2-5; D unclear. Germline CDR1 reads ENHRY; CDR2 reads SYGVKD. Deletions cut 11 bases from V and 3 bases from J, with 16 bases between. The CDR3 is 13 residues long. CDR3 loop: CAAMTRSEETQYF. Written as DNA, the CDR3 is TGTGCCGCCATGACAAGATCAGAAGAGACCCAGTACTTC.

In this sample, this clonotype is medium-sized. The rearrangement joins TRBV5-1 to TRBJ1-1; D is unresolved. The CDR3 extends over 14 amino acids. V was trimmed by 1 base and J by 3 bases, leaving 10 bases between them. Germline V CDR1 and CDR2: SGHRS, YFSETQ. This chain's CDR3 is CASSLMGSDTEAFF. CDR3 sequence (DNA): TGCGCCAGCAGCTTGATGGGATCGGACACTGAAGCTTTCTTT.

This clonotype is labeled as medium-sized. The J gene is TRBJ2-7, the V gene TRBV20-1, with 8 nucleotides matching TRBD1. CDR1 and CDR2 from the germline V gene are DFQATT and SNEGSKA (reference sequence). V shed 7 bases, J shed 3 bases, and the junction held 5 bases outside the gene matches. The CDR3 extends over 12 amino acids. The CDR3 sequence is CSGEGQDYEQYF. DNA for the CDR3: TGCAGTGGTGAGGGACAGGACTACGAGCAGTACTTC.

By proportion, this clonotype is medium-sized. The gene calls are TRBV6-6 and TRBJ2-1; D uncertain. Germline V gene lookup returns CDR1 MNHNY and CDR2 SVGAGI (reference sequence). There are 11 residues in the CDR3. V was pared by 6 bases and J by 8 bases, with 8 bases between. The CDR3 here is CASSLRDEQFF. CDR3 bases: TGTGCCAGCAGCCTCCGCGATGAGCAGTTCTTC.